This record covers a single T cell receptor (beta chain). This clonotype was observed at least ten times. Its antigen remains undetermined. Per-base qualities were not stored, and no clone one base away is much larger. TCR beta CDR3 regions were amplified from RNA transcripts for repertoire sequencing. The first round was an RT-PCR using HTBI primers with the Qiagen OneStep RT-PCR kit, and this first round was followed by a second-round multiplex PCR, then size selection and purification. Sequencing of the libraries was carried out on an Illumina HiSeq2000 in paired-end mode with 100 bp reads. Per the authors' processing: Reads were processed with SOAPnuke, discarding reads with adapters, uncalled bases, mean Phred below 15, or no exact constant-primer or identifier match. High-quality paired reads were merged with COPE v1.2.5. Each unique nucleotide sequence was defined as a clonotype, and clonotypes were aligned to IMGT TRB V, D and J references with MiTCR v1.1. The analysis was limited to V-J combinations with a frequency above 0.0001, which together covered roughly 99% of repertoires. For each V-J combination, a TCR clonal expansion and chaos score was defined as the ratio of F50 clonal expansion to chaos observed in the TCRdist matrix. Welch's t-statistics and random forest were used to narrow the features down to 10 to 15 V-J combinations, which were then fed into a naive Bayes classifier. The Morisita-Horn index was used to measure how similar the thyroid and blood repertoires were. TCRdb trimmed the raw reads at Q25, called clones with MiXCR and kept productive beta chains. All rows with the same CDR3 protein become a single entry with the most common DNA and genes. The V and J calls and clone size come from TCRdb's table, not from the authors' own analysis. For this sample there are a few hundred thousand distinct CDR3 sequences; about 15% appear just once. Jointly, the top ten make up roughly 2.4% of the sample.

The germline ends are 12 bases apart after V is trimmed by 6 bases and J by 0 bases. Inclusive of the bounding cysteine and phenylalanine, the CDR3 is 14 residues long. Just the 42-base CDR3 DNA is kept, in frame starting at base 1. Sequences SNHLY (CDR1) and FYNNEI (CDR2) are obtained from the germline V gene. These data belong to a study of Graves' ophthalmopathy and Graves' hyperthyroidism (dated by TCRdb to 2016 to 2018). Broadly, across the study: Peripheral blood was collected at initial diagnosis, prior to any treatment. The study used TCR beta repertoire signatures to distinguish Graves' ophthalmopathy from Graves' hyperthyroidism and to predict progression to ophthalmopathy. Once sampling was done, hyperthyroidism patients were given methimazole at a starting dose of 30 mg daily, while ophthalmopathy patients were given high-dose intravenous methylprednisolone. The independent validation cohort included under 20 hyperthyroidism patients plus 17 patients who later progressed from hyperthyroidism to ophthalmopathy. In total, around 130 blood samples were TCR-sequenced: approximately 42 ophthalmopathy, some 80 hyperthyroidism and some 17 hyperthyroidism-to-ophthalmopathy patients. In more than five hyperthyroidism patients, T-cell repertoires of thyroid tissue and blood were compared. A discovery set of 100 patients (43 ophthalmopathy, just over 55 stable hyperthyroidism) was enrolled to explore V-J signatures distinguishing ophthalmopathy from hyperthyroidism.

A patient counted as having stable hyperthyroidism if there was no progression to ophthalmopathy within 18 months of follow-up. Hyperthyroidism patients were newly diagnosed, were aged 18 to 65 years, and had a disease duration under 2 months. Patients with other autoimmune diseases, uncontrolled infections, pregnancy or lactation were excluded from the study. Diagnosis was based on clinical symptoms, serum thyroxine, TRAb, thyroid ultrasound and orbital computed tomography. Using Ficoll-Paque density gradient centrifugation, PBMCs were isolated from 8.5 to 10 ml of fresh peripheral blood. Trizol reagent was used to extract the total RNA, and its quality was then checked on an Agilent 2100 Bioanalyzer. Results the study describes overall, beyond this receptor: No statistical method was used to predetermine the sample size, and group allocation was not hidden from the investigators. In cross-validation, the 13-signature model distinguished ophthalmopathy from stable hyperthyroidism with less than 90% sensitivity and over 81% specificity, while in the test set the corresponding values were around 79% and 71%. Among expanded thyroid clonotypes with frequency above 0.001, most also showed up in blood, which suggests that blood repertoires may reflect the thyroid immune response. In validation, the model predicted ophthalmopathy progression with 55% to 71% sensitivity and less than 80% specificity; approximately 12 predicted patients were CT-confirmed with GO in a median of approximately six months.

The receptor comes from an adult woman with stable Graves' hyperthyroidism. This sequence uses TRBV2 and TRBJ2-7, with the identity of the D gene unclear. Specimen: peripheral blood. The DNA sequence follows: TGTGCCAGCAGCCTTAAGGAAGTCTCCTACGAGCAGTACTTC. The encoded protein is CASSLKEVSYEQYF.